Each of the 15 T cell receptor beta chains below was sequenced from the same sample in a study of cytomegalovirus exposure and HLA in healthy donors. 13 Jbeta primers and 60 Vbeta primers were used for the PCR. Here immunoSEQ multiplex PCR was the method, and the copy in TCRdb shows in-frame clones only, minus some. This table holds approximately 150,000 clones, 77% found once. The sample consisted of PBMCs. The receptors derive from a woman aged 25 to 45 in good health and CMV-seropositive.

A remark on this clone: One end of the junction varies from germline; a read error may be responsible. The chain is built from TRBV30 and TRBJ2-7; 10 bases agree with TRBD1. CDR3 length: 12 residues. CDR1 and CDR2 from the germline V gene are GTSNPN and SVGIG (reference sequence). CDR3 sequence (DNA): TGTGCCTGGAGGACGCACCAGACAGGGGGCAAATTC. Translation: CAWRTHQTGGKF.

The V and J genes are TRBV9 and TRBJ2-5, with D unclear. Germline CDR1 is SGDLS and CDR2 is YYNGEE. The CDR3 has 15 amino acids. Trimming pared 0 bases from V and 2 bases from J, leaving 11 bases between. The CDR3 DNA sequence: TGTGCCAGCAGCGTAGATCCAAACGAGCAAGAGACCCAGTACTTC. This translates into CASSVDPNEQETQYF.

This clone was detected only a few times. The rearrangement joins TRBV25-1 to TRBJ1-5, with TRBD1 matching over 7 bases. V was clipped by 5 bases and J by 4 bases; unmatched bases: 5. The CDR3 has 14 residues. Germline CDR1 MGHDK, CDR2 SYGVNS. The CDR3 spells CASSKAGGNQPQHF. The DNA of the CDR3 is TGTGCCAGCAGTAAGGCAGGGGGGAATCAGCCCCAGCATTTT.

This rearrangement joins TRBV7-9 to TRBJ2-7; 7 bases fit TRBD2. This CDR3 is built from 16 residues. Germline V gives CDR1 SEHNR, CDR2 FQNEAQ (reference sequence). V lost 2 bases, J lost 0 bases, and 7 bases stayed unmatched. The CDR3 nucleotides are TGTGCCAGCAGCTTATACACCGGGAGGCCCTCCTACGAGCAGTACTTC. Translating it yields CASSLYTGRPSYEQYF.

The chain has TRBV7-2 and TRBJ2-7; 12 bases map to TRBD2. With V trimmed by 2 bases and J by 4 bases, 6 bases remained unmatched. This CDR3 region has 16 residues. The germline CDR1 and CDR2 sequences are SGHTA and FQGNSA. The CDR3 is CASSLSGGLAGYEQYF. The CDR3 DNA follows: TGTGCCAGCAGCTTAAGCGGGGGACTAGCGGGTTACGAGCAGTACTTC.

The chain employs TRBV11-3 and TRBJ2-1, with 10 positions matching TRBD2. CDR1 and CDR2 from the germline V gene are SGHNT and YENEEA. CDR3 size: 13 residues. Losses at the gene ends were 3 bases for V and 10 bases for J; bases not matched to a gene: 3. The CDR3 loop is CASSFGAGGEQFF. In DNA form, the CDR3 reads TGTGCCAGCAGCTTTGGAGCGGGGGGGGAGCAGTTCTTC.

This chain links TRBV28 with TRBJ2-1, with 8 bases matching TRBD2. CDR1 and CDR2 from the germline V gene are MDHEN and SYDVKM. V lost 4 bases, J lost 4 bases, and 3 bases stayed unmatched. The CDR3 consists of 14 residues. DNA of the CDR3: TGTGCCAGCAGTTCGGGACTAGATTACAATGAGCAGTTCTTC. Amino acids: CASSSGLDYNEQFF. The complete variable domain, with remaining parts taken from reference TRBV28 and TRBJ2-1, reads DVKVTQSSRYLVKRTGEKVFLECVQDMDHENMFWYRQDPGLGLRLIYFSYDVKMKEKGDIPEGYSVSREKKERFSLILESASTNQTSMYLCASSSGLDYNEQFFGPGTRLTVL.

V is TRBV5-1 and J is TRBJ2-3; no firm D call. This CDR3 has 12 amino acids. The V and J ends lost 4 bases and 2 bases respectively, with 5 bases between them. The germline V gene encodes CDR1 SGHRS and CDR2 YFSETQ. CDR3: CASSPFTDTQYF. Written as DNA, the CDR3 is TGCGCCAGCAGCCCCTTCACAGATACGCAGTATTTT.

This chain links TRBV27 with TRBJ1-5, with 7 bases lining up with TRBD1. After removal of 2 bases from V and 0 bases from J, the junction contained 1 base not matched to a gene. The germline gives CDR1 MNHEY, CDR2 SMNVEV (reference sequence). The CDR3 length is 15 residues. CDR3 protein: CASSLDRDSNQPQHF. The CDR3 DNA reads as TGTGCCAGCAGTTTAGACAGGGATAGCAATCAGCCCCAGCATTTT.

A remark on this clone: Because it lacks the conserved phenylalanine or tryptophan at the end, this CDR3 is likely a read error. J is TRBJ1-1 and V is TRBV5-4; D is unclear. The CDR3 runs to 14 residues. V was cut by 4 bases and J by 0 bases, with 10 bases left in between. Germline V CDR1 and CDR2: SGHNT, YYREEE (reference sequence). Here the CDR3 DNA reads TGTGCCAGCAGCCCAACAGCAATGAACACTGAAGCTTTCTCT. Its protein is CASSPTAMNTEAFS.

J is TRBJ2-3 and V is TRBV30; D may be TRBD2 (5 bases). The CDR3 is 14 residues long. V lost 4 bases to trimming and J lost 0 bases, with 11 bases between them. The germline V gene has CDR1 GTSNPN and CDR2 SVGIG (reference sequence). This chain's CDR3 is CAWNLLASTDTQYF. The CDR3 DNA sequence: TGTGCCTGGAATCTCCTAGCTAGCACAGATACGCAGTATTTT.

The chain employs TRBV5-6 and TRBJ2-3; perhaps TRBD2 as D (5 bases). V was cut by 4 bases and J by 1 base, with 13 bases left in between. The germline gives CDR1 SGHDT, CDR2 YYEEEE. The CDR3 has 15 amino acids. CDR3 DNA: TGTGCCAGCAGCATTAAACTAGATGGCACAGATACGCAGTATTTT. Translated: CASSIKLDGTDTQYF. The full variable domain, in which reference TRBV5-6 and TRBJ2-3 provide the parts outside the CDR3, is DAGVTQSPTHLIKTRGQQVTLRCSPKSGHDTVSWYQQALGQGPQFIFQYYEEEERQRGNFPDRFSGHQFPNYSSELNVNALLLGDSALYLCASSIKLDGTDTQYFGPGTRLTVL.

This chain joins TRBV30 and TRBJ2-1, with 12 positions matching TRBD2. V lost 2 bases to trimming and J lost 5 bases; unmatched junction nucleotides: 7. Germline V CDR1 and CDR2: GTSNPN, SVGIG (reference sequence). CDR3 length: 16 amino acids. The chain's CDR3 is CAWSPRLAGVNNEQFF. The CDR3, as DNA: TGTGCCTGGAGTCCCAGACTAGCGGGAGTAAACAATGAGCAGTTCTTC.

The chain is built from TRBV14 and TRBJ2-7; TRBD2 agrees at 9 bases. The V gene's germline CDR1 is SGHDN and CDR2 FVKESK. There are 16 residues in the CDR3. J was trimmed by 5 bases and V by 2 bases; bases with no gene match: 10. Written as DNA, the CDR3 is TGTGCCAGCAGCCAACTCACGACTAGCGGCTCTGACGAGCAGTACTTC. Translated: CASSQLTTSGSDEQYF. Filled out from reference TRBV14 and TRBJ2-7, the complete variable domain reads EAGVTQFPSHSVIEKGQTVTLRCDPISGHDNLYWYRRVMGKEIKFLLHFVKESKQDESGMPNNRFLAERTGGTYSTLKVQPAELEDSGVYFCASSQLTTSGSDEQYFGPGTRLTVT.

This chain joins TRBV2 and TRBJ1-3; D remains ambiguous. V was shortened by 11 bases and J by 2 bases, with 13 bases between the two germline ends. The CDR3 contains 13 residues. The germline CDR1 and CDR2 sequences are SNHLY and FYNNEI. The CDR3, as DNA: TGTGCCGGGCGTGGTGGAACTGGAAACACCATATATTTT. This gives the protein CAGRGGTGNTIYF.